This T cell receptor beta chain was captured in a study of blood T cell dynamics during melanoma immunotherapy. The sample's time point: pre-treatment baseline. No patient had earlier systemic cancer treatment, concurrent immunosuppressants, or another active cancer. Repertoires were generated with immunoSEQ multiplex PCR, while TCRdb's copy carries only in-frame clones and drops some. The data contain about 13,000 clones, around nine tenths of them seen just once; the ten biggest clones take up about 3.7%. The CDR3 runs to 15 residues. Germline CDR1 reads LNHNV; CDR2 reads YYDKDF (reference sequence). Between the trimmed V and J ends, which lost 5 bases and 4 bases, there was a span of 12 bases.

This specimen was blood, taken from a patient treated with checkpoint blockade. The genes are TRBV15 and TRBJ2-6, with D tentatively TRBD1 (6 bases). The clonotype comes from a human donor with melanoma. CDR3 region: CATSGGQMGANVLTF. The CDR3 DNA sequence: TGTGCCACCAGCGGAGGACAGATGGGGGCCAACGTCCTGACTTTC.